The clone carrying this T cell receptor beta chain occurred a few times. Antigen specificity is unknown. Exclusion followed for patients with uncontrolled infection, other autoimmune disease, pregnancy or lactation. This specimen comes from a study of T cells in Graves' hyperthyroidism and ophthalmopathy. Study results and limitations: Prediction of ophthalmopathy progression came a median roughly 7.1 months pre-onset.

From RNA transcripts, TCR beta CDR3 regions were amplified. Carried out on the TCR CDR3, a first-round RT-PCR used the HTBI primer set. Each CDR3 protein gets one entry after TCRdb re-called the multiplex PCR reads with MiXCR. The sample lists a few hundred thousand distinct CDR3 sequences, about 20% occurring once. The CDR3 length is 14 residues. Germline V CDR1 and CDR2: MDHEN, SYDVKM. V lost 5 bases, J lost 6 bases, and 14 bases lay in between. The specimen was blood. This clonotype originated in a woman between 45 and 65 years old with Graves' hyperthyroidism. The chain is built from TRBV28 and TRBJ2-1; no reliable D call. CDR3 sequence reads: CASSLLGVSNEQFF. The DNA of the CDR3 is TGTGCCAGCAGTCTCCTTGGAGTATCCAATGAGCAGTTCTTC.